These 30 T cell receptor beta chains were all obtained from the same sample, sequenced in a study of blood T cell repertoires in COVID-19. The data were produced by immunoSEQ multiplex PCR, yet TCRdb's version contains in-frame clones alone and is incomplete. The repertoire holds about 80,000 clones, with about four fifths as singletons. Specimen: peripheral blood. The receptors come from a human donor in a cohort sampled during active COVID-19.

The J gene is TRBJ1-1, the V gene TRBV13; the D gene is possibly TRBD1 (6 bases). Germline V lookup: CDR1 PRHDT, CDR2 FYEKMQ (reference sequence). Trimming shortened V by 7 bases and J by 6 bases, and 9 bases separated the two germline ends. This CDR3 has 11 amino acids. The CDR3 sequence: CASKGGSEAFF. In nucleotides, the CDR3 is TGTGCCAGCAAGGGGGGGTCTGAAGCTTTCTTT. The full variable domain, completed using reference TRBV13 and TRBJ1-1, is AAGVIQSPRHLIKEKRETATLKCYPIPRHDTVYWYQQGPGQDPQFLISFYEKMQSDKGSIPDRFSAQQFSDYHSELNMSSLELGDSALYFCASKGGSEAFFGQGTRLTVV.

This chain connects TRBV6-5 to TRBJ2-2, with TRBD1 identical over 8 bases. Trimming removed 7 bases from V and 7 bases from J; junction bases left unmatched: 8. The CDR3 is 14 amino acids. Germline CDR1 MNHEY, CDR2 SVGAGI. The CDR3 DNA sequence: TGTGCCAGCACCCCGACAGGGGCCGGCGGGGAGCTGTTTTTT. Translation gives CASTPTGAGGELFF.

The V and J genes are TRBV6-5 and TRBJ2-7; TRBD2 matches 7 bases. CDR3 length: 13 amino acids. The V and J ends lost 8 bases and 3 bases, in that order; junction bases with no gene match: 7. The germline V gene has CDR1 MNHEY and CDR2 SVGAGI. The CDR3 DNA follows: TGTGCCAGCGGGGGGGAGTCTCGCTACGAGCAGTACTTC. Protein product: CASGGESRYEQYF.

The gene calls are TRBV19 and TRBJ2-7; tentative D call: TRBD1 (6 bases). CDR1 is LNHDA, CDR2 SQIVND, per germline (reference sequence). The germline V and J ends were trimmed by 4 bases and 2 bases, with 15 bases remaining between them. This CDR3 contains 15 residues. The CDR3 DNA sequence: TGTGCCAGTAGTAGTTCGGGACAAGGGACCTACGAGCAGTACTTC. This translates into CASSSSGQGTYEQYF.

This clone was detected only once. The chain uses TRBV9 and TRBJ2-7, with D maybe TRBD1 (6 bases). Germline V gene sequence: CDR1 SGDLS, CDR2 YYNGEE. Trimming took off 0 bases at V and 0 bases at J, with 13 bases between the two ends. The length of the CDR3 is 16 residues. The CDR3 region has the DNA TGTGCCAGCAGCGTAGGCCCAGGGGCTAACTCCTACGAGCAGTACTTC. It specifies CASSVGPGANSYEQYF.

The chain combines TRBV7-8 with TRBJ2-7, with 7 nucleotides matching TRBD1. With 1 base clipped from V and 0 bases from J, the junction kept 9 bases outside the gene matches. The CDR3 contains 17 residues. Germline V CDR1 and CDR2: SGHVS, FQNEAQ. CDR3 residues: CASSLEGTVLSSYEQYF. The DNA for the CDR3 is TGTGCCAGCAGCTTAGAGGGGACAGTCCTAAGCTCCTACGAGCAGTACTTC.

The chain is built from TRBV6-6 and TRBJ2-7, with 8 bases that match TRBD2. Losses at the gene ends were 4 bases for V and 7 bases for J; bases not matched to a gene: 9. This CDR3 has 14 residues. The V gene's germline CDR1 is MNHNY and CDR2 SVGAGI (reference sequence). Here the CDR3 DNA reads TGTGCCAGCAGTTCGGGACTAGTCCGGGGGGAGCAGTACTTC. This codes for CASSSGLVRGEQYF.

J is TRBJ2-3 and V is TRBV7-6; a possible D gene is TRBD1 (5 bases). Germline CDR1 and CDR2: SGHVS and FNYEAQ. The CDR3 has 15 residues. Trimming left V 1 base short and J 8 bases short, with 16 bases between. The CDR3 DNA sequence: TGTGCCAGCAGCTTAGGGGGCCAAGGGGCAGGTACGCAGTATTTT. Translating it yields CASSLGGQGAGTQYF. The full variable domain, with the rest looked up from reference TRBV7-6 and TRBJ2-3, is GAGVSQSPRYKVTKRGQDVALRCDPISGHVSLYWYRQALGQGPEFLTYFNYEAQQDKSGLPNDRFSAERPEGSISTLTIQRTEQRDSAMYRCASSLGGQGAGTQYFGPGTRLTVL.

The table lists this clone with a few counts. This chain connects TRBV14 to TRBJ1-1; 8 nucleotides agree with TRBD1. The trim removed 0 bases at V and 3 bases at J, leaving 15 bases unmatched. This CDR3 contains 19 residues. The germline gives CDR1 SGHDN, CDR2 FVKESK. CDR3 sequence reads: CASSQDIGGLGQGYTEAFF. In DNA, the CDR3 is TGTGCCAGCAGCCAAGACATAGGTGGCTTAGGACAGGGATACACTGAAGCTTTCTTT.

The chain recombines TRBV6-6 with TRBJ1-5, with D possibly matching TRBD1 (5 bases). CDR1 is MNHNY, CDR2 SVGAGI, per germline (reference sequence). CDR3 length: 12 residues. V was trimmed by 10 bases and J by 3 bases, leaving 10 bases between them. CDR3 DNA sequence: TGTGCCACCCAGGGTACCAATCAGCCCCAGCATTTT. This translates into CATQGTNQPQHF.

The chain carries TRBV2 and TRBJ1-5; tentatively, D is TRBD1 (6 bases). CDR1 is SNHLY, CDR2 FYNNEI, per germline. V lost 8 bases and J 0 bases, leaving 14 bases between the germline ends. The CDR3 runs 15 residues. CDR3 coding DNA: TGTGCCAGCGGGGGCGGGCGGAATAGCAATCAGCCCCAGCATTTT. It is translated as CASGGGRNSNQPQHF. The variable domain in full, completed from reference TRBV2 and TRBJ1-5, reads EPEVTQTPSHQVTQMGQEVILRCVPISNHLYFYWYRQILGQKVEFLVSFYNNEISEKSEIFDDQFSVERPDGSNFTLKIRSTKLEDSAMYFCASGGGRNSNQPQHFGDGTRLSIL.

The rearrangement joins TRBV2 to TRBJ2-1, with TRBD2 matching 7 bases. Germline V lookup: CDR1 SNHLY, CDR2 FYNNEI. Unmatched junction bases numbered 4, after V lost 4 bases and J lost 4 bases. The CDR3 is made up of 14 amino acids. CDR3 sequence (DNA): TGTGCCAGCAGTGGACAGCGGGGTTACAATGAGCAGTTCTTC. Translated, it gives CASSGQRGYNEQFF.

This rearrangement joins TRBV5-1 to TRBJ2-5; D gene unclear. Germline assignment: CDR1 SGHRS and CDR2 YFSETQ. This CDR3 is 14 amino acids long. Deletions cut 4 bases from V and 1 base from J, with 11 bases between. This chain's CDR3 is CASSKSTGQETQYF. CDR3 in DNA: TGCGCCAGCAGCAAGAGCACCGGCCAAGAGACCCAGTACTTC. The full variable domain, with the rest looked up from reference TRBV5-1 and TRBJ2-5, is KAGVTQTPRYLIKTRGQQVTLSCSPISGHRSVSWYQQTPGQGLQFLFEYFSETQRNKGNFPGRFSGRQFSNSRSEMNVSTLELGDSALYLCASSKSTGQETQYFGPGTRLLVL.

This rearrangement joins TRBV2 to TRBJ2-7; 7 nucleotides line up with TRBD2. Germline V gene sequence: CDR1 SNHLY, CDR2 FYNNEI. The trim removed 7 bases at V and 6 bases at J, leaving 6 bases unmatched. The CDR3 has 12 amino acids. Written as DNA, the CDR3 is TGTGCCAGCACCCCGGGGGGTCCCGAGCAGTACTTC. Translation: CASTPGGPEQYF.

V and J are TRBV5-5 and TRBJ1-5, with 7 bases matching TRBD1. Trimming took 4 bases from V and 7 from J; bases not matched to a gene: 5. The CDR3 sequence is 13 residues long. The germline V gene encodes CDR1 SGHKS and CDR2 YYEKEE (reference sequence). CDR3 in DNA: TGTGCCAGCAGCCGACAGGGTGGGCAGCCCCAGCATTTT. It specifies CASSRQGGQPQHF.

The chain has TRBV19 and TRBJ2-1; 11 positions match TRBD2. The V gene's germline CDR1 is LNHDA and CDR2 SQIVND (reference sequence). This CDR3 has 15 residues. V gave up 4 bases and J gave up 9 bases; unmatched junction bases: 8. CDR3 nucleotides: TGTGCCAGTAGTACCCGACTAGCGGGAAAGGGTGAGCAGTTCTTC. This codes for CASSTRLAGKGEQFF.

The V gene is TRBV4-2, the J gene TRBJ2-2; the match to TRBD2 covers 12 bases. V was pared by 4 bases and J by 3 bases, with 3 bases of the junction left unmatched. From germline, CDR1 is LGHNA and CDR2 YNFKEQ. The CDR3 runs to 16 residues. The DNA of the CDR3 is TGTGCCAGCAGCCGCCTAGCGGGAGGGGACACCGGGGAGCTGTTTTTT. Residues: CASSRLAGGDTGELFF.

The rearrangement joins TRBV18 to TRBJ1-6; tentatively, D is TRBD1 (6 bases). This CDR3 is 17 amino acids long. The germline V gene encodes CDR1 KGHSH and CDR2 LQKENI. Deletions cut 4 bases from V and 0 bases from J, with 13 bases between. DNA of the CDR3: TGTGCCAGCTCACTGGACAGTACCTTCTCCTATAATTCACCCCTCCACTTT. It is translated as CASSLDSTFSYNSPLHF.

V and J are TRBV28 and TRBJ1-4; D might be TRBD1 (5 bases). Trimming pared 3 bases from V and 3 bases from J, leaving 14 bases between. Germline lookup yields CDR1 MDHEN and CDR2 SYDVKM. CDR3 length: 16 amino acids. As DNA, the CDR3 is TGTGCCAGCAGTTTGGGGCAGGGTTCTTCTAATGAAAAACTGTTTTTT. Protein product: CASSLGQGSSNEKLFF.

This rearrangement joins TRBV2 to TRBJ2-7, with 10 bases that match TRBD2. The CDR3 has 11 residues. J gave up 9 bases and V 10 bases, and 6 bases lay outside the gene matches. The germline V gene has CDR1 SNHLY and CDR2 FYNNEI. CDR3 sequence reads: CATLAGARQYF. In DNA, the CDR3 is TGTGCCACCCTAGCGGGAGCTCGGCAGTACTTC. The whole variable domain, filled in from reference TRBV2 and TRBJ2-7, reads EPEVTQTPSHQVTQMGQEVILRCVPISNHLYFYWYRQILGQKVEFLVSFYNNEISEKSEIFDDQFSVERPDGSNFTLKIRSTKLEDSAMYFCATLAGARQYFGPGTRLTVT.

CDR3 region: CATSDFDRTDTQYF. The CDR3, as DNA: TGTGCCACCAGTGATTTTGACAGGACAGATACGCAGTATTTT. The rearrangement uses TRBV24-1 and TRBJ2-3; D possibly corresponds to TRBD1 (6 bases). The V end lost 1 base, the J end lost 3 bases, and 7 bases lay between the germline ends. This CDR3 has 14 residues. The germline CDR1 and CDR2 sequences are KGHDR and SFDVKD.

The chain couples TRBV18 to TRBJ1-1; D may be TRBD1 (6 bases). Trimming pared 5 bases from V and 5 bases from J, leaving 15 bases between. The germline V gene encodes CDR1 KGHSH and CDR2 LQKENI. The CDR3 runs 14 residues. The CDR3 region has the DNA TGTGCCAGCTCATCACAGGGAGGAGGAACTGAAGCTTTCTTT. As protein: CASSSQGGGTEAFF.

J is TRBJ2-1 and V is TRBV12-5, with D uncertain. This CDR3 has 14 residues. Trimming took 1 base from V and 1 from J, leaving 5 bases between them. Germline CDR1 LGHNT, CDR2 FRNRAP. The CDR3 bases are TGTGCTAGTGGTTTGGGCAGTTCCTACAATGAGCAGTTCTTC. Translating it yields CASGLGSSYNEQFF.

The chain combines TRBV18 with TRBJ2-3, with 10 bases lining up with TRBD1. V lost 4 bases to trimming and J lost 2 bases; unmatched junction nucleotides: 3. CDR1 and CDR2 (germline): KGHSH, LQKENI. CDR3 length: 15 residues. The CDR3 coding sequence is TGTGCCAGCTCACTCGGGACAGGGGTCACAGATACGCAGTATTTT. This translates into CASSLGTGVTDTQYF.

This clone was counted many times. This rearrangement joins TRBV30 to TRBJ2-7; possible D gene TRBD1, 6 bases. This CDR3 comprises 15 residues. The germline V and J ends were trimmed by 6 bases and 5 bases, with 23 bases remaining between them. Germline CDR1 is GTSNPN and CDR2 is SVGIG (reference sequence). This chain's CDR3 is CACTQPQGRVHEQYF. Written as DNA, the CDR3 is TGTGCCTGCACCCAACCACAGGGTCGGGTCCACGAGCAGTACTTC.

The rearrangement joins TRBV6-5 to TRBJ1-2; TRBD1 aligns across 7 bases. Per the germline V gene, CDR1 is MNHEY and CDR2 is SVGAGI. V trimming: 5 bases; J trimming: 5 bases; junction bases outside the gene matches: 11. The CDR3 has 15 amino acids. CDR3 residues: CASSLRRQGGYGYTF. CDR3 DNA sequence: TGTGCCAGCAGTCTCCGTCGGCAGGGGGGTTATGGCTACACCTTC.

The chain joins TRBV25-1 to TRBJ1-6, with TRBD1 as a possible D gene (5 bases). In germline, CDR1 is MGHDK, CDR2 SYGVNS. Trimming removed 4 bases at V and 9 bases at J, with 25 bases between. This CDR3 comprises 18 residues. The CDR3 bases are TGTGCCAGCAGTGCCCCGGACCCAGGGTGGGGGAGGGGTTCACCCCTCCACTTT. This codes for CASSAPDPGWGRGSPLHF.

V is TRBV5-1 and J is TRBJ1-2; 9 bases agree with TRBD1. Unmatched junction bases numbered 5, after V lost 1 base and J lost 7 bases. Germline V gene sequence: CDR1 SGHRS, CDR2 YFSETQ. This CDR3 is built from 14 residues. The chain's CDR3 is CASSLMTGGGGYTF. The CDR3 nucleotides are TGCGCCAGCAGCTTGATGACAGGGGGAGGTGGCTACACCTTC.

The chain combines TRBV30 with TRBJ2-3, with TRBD1 matching 7 bases. V was pared by 6 bases and J by 5 bases, with 5 bases of the junction left unmatched. CDR1 is GTSNPN, CDR2 SVGIG, per germline (reference sequence). This CDR3 has 12 amino acids. The CDR3 coding sequence is TGTGCCTGTGAGGGGGCTAGAGATACGCAGTATTTT. Its protein product is CACEGARDTQYF.

The chain joins TRBV5-4 to TRBJ1-6, with 9 bases that match TRBD1. This CDR3 has 15 residues. Losses at the gene ends were 4 bases for V and 4 bases for J; bases not matched to a gene: 3. Germline-derived CDR1 and CDR2 are SGHNT and YYREEE (reference sequence). CDR3 in amino acids: CASSGTGLYNSPLHF. CDR3 sequence (DNA): TGTGCCAGCAGCGGGACAGGGTTGTATAATTCACCCCTCCACTTT.